This T cell receptor beta chain was captured by sequencing in a study of blood T cell repertoires in COVID-19. Profiling relied on immunoSEQ multiplex PCR, and the TCRdb table lists in-frame clones only, not all of them. Of some 300,000 clones listed, about 87% are singletons. Germline V gene data show CDR1 as LGHNA and CDR2 as YNFKEQ. The CDR3 is 16 amino acids. V shed 0 bases, J shed 5 bases, and the junction held 4 bases outside the gene matches. The sequenced sample was peripheral blood. V gene TRBV4-2 combines with J gene TRBJ1-1, with 12 nucleotides matching TRBD1. The TCR originated in a woman aged 45-60 years with COVID-19, enrolled during active disease. CDR3 sequence (DNA): TGTGCCAGCAGCCAAGACCGGGACAGGGGGCCGACTGAAGCTTTCTTT. This sequence encodes CASSQDRDRGPTEAFF.